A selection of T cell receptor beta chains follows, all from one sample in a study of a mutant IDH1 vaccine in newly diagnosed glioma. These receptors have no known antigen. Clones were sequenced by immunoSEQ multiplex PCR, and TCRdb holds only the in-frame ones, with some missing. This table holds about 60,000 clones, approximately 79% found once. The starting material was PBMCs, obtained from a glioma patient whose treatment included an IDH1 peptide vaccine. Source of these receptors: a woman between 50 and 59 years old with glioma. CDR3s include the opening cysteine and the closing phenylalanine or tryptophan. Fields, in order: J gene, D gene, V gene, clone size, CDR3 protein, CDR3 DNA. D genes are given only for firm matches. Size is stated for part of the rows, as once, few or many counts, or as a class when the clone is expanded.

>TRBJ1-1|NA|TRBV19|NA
CASSIGEGNTEAFF
TGTGCCAGTAGTATAGGAGAGGGGAACACTGAAGCTTTCTTT
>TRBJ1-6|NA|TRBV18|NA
CASSPGTGGYNSPLHF
TGTGCCAGCTCACCAGGGACGGGGGGTTATAATTCACCCCTCCACTTT
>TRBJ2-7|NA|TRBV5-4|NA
CASSLRGDEQYF
TGTGCCAGCAGCCTCAGAGGGGACGAGCAGTACTTC
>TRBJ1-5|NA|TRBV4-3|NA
CASSQDYHSDLSNQPQHF
TGCGCCAGCAGCCAAGACTATCACAGCGACCTTAGCAATCAGCCCCAGCATTTT
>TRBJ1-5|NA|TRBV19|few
CASSRVMGYNQPQHF
TGTGCCAGTAGTAGGGTCATGGGGTACAATCAGCCCCAGCATTTT
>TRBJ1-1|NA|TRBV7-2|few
CASSKQVNTEAFF
TGTGCCAGCAGCAAACAGGTGAACACTGAAGCTTTCTTT
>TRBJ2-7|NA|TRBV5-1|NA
CASSLSLALAYEQYF
TGCGCCAGCAGCTTGAGTCTCGCACTAGCTTACGAGCAGTACTTC
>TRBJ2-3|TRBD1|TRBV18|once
CASSPPGLSGQGSDTQYF
TGTGCCAGCTCACCACCGGGCCTCTCGGGACAGGGGTCAGATACGCAGTATTTT
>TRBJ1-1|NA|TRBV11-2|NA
CASSLAGTEAFF
TGTGCCAGCAGCTTAGCCGGCACTGAAGCTTTCTTT
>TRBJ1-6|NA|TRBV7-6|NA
CASSLGSAGVTSPLHF
TGTGCCAGCAGCTTAGGTTCGGCAGGGGTAACTTCACCCCTCCACTTT